This T cell receptor (beta chain) was sequenced in a study of T cell repertoires in ileal Crohn's disease. Study-level background: Over 30% were active smokers at surgery; median disease duration was almost 8 years.

Sequencing was performed with immunoSEQ multiplex PCR; in TCRdb, only in-frame clones are kept and a portion is missing. The sample holds approximately 9,600 clones, over 60% seen once. Included were adult ileal or ileocolonic Crohn's patients indicated for ileocolonic resection. The TCR was taken from an adult with Crohn's disease. The specimen sequenced was ileal tissue.

The DNA for the CDR3 is TGTGCCAGCACCAAATTCGGCACGGGGGACACTGAAGCTTTCTTT. This codes for CASTKFGTGDTEAFF. This rearrangement joins TRBV6-6 to TRBJ1-1; tentative D call: TRBD1 (5 bases). Trimming removed 7 bases at V and 3 bases at J, with 18 bases between. Germline assignment: CDR1 MNHNY and CDR2 SVGAGI (reference sequence). This CDR3 is 15 amino acids long.